A selection of T cell receptor beta chains follows, all from one sample in a study of blood T cell repertoires in COVID-19. Sequenced by immunoSEQ multiplex PCR; TCRdb stores in-frame clones only, minus some. The table has about 360,000 clones, about 90% seen once. Sequenced material: PBMCs or T cells enriched from blood (not recorded which). The receptors here all came from a man aged 25-45 years who had recovered from COVID-19. CDR3s include the opening cysteine and the closing phenylalanine or tryptophan. The D gene is left open where the match is weak. Clone size appears in some rows only: once, few, many, or a class for an expanded clone.

cdr3_nt cdr3_aa j_call v_call d_call clone_size
TGTGCCAGCAGTGAAAGGCCGTCCGGGAGTAGCAATCAGCCCCAGCATTTT CASSERPSGSSNQPQHF TRBJ1-5 TRBV6-1 NA NA
TGTGCCAGCAGCTTCCGGAGGGACACCGGGGAGCTGTTTTTT CASSFRRDTGELFF TRBJ2-2 TRBV9 NA few
TGCGCCAGCAGCCAAGTTCGACAGGGCGCGGGCACAGATACGCAGTATTTT CASSQVRQGAGTDTQYF TRBJ2-3 TRBV4-1 TRBD1 NA
TGTGCCAGCAGCGTAGGACAGGCGCCAGCTAACTATGGCTACACCTTC CASSVGQAPANYGYTF TRBJ1-2 TRBV9 NA NA
TGTGCTAGTGGTTGGACAGGGTTTAGGGGCTACACCTTC CASGWTGFRGYTF TRBJ1-2 TRBV12-5 TRBD1 NA
TGTGCCAGCAGCTCGGACAGGGGATGGGCTTTCTTT CASSSDRGWAFF TRBJ1-1 TRBV11-2 TRBD1 NA
TGTGCCAGCACCTTTTTGGGCGGAAACACCATATATTTT CASTFLGGNTIYF TRBJ1-3 TRBV12-3/TRBV12-4 NA NA
TGTGCCAGCAGCCCCCAAGGACAGGGTAACACTGAAGCTTTCTTT CASSPQGQGNTEAFF TRBJ1-1 TRBV7-8 TRBD1 NA
TGTGCCAGCTGGCGAGGGGGCTCGGGAGCTTTCTTT CASWRGGSGAFF TRBJ1-1 TRBV6-5 TRBD1 NA
TGCGCCAGCAGCTTGGAGGGACAGGGAAATCAGCCCCAGCATTTT CASSLEGQGNQPQHF TRBJ1-5 TRBV5-1 TRBD1 NA
TGTGCCAGCACCAAATATTCAGGGGGCTACACCTTC CASTKYSGGYTF TRBJ1-2 TRBV13 NA NA
TGTGCCAGCAGTCCTTTGGGGCCACTGATGGGCTACACCTTC CASSPLGPLMGYTF TRBJ1-2 TRBV25-1 NA once
TGCGCCAGCAGCCTTCGCTCCCTCGGACAGGGGGGCACTGAAGCTTTCTTT CASSLRSLGQGGTEAFF TRBJ1-1 TRBV5-1 TRBD1 few
TGCAGTGCTAGAGGGGCTGGCTACACCTTC CSARGAGYTF TRBJ1-2 TRBV20-1 NA NA
TGTGCCAGCAACCCTGGACAGGGGTATTTCGTGGACACCATATATTTT CASNPGQGYFVDTIYF TRBJ1-3 TRBV7-9 TRBD1 NA
TGTGCCAGCAGCTTGGGTTCAGGGTTGAGCTCCTACGAGCAGTACTTC CASSLGSGLSSYEQYF TRBJ2-7 TRBV5-8 NA NA
TGTGCCAGCAGCGCCATTAAAGGGGCAAGATCAGGGGACTATGGCTACACCTTC CASSAIKGARSGDYGYTF TRBJ1-2 TRBV11-2 NA once
TGTGCCAGTAGTATCGGGACATTTCTAGCCAAAAACATTCAGTACTTC CASSIGTFLAKNIQYF TRBJ2-4 TRBV19 NA NA
TGTGCCGGGGGGAGCGGGGGGATCTATGAGCAGTTCTTC CAGGSGGIYEQFF TRBJ2-1 TRBV6-5 TRBD2 NA
TGCGCCAGCAGCCCCGGACAGGGGAACACTGAAGCTTTCTTT CASSPGQGNTEAFF TRBJ1-1 TRBV10-1 TRBD1 NA
TGCGCCAGCAGCTCAACCGGGACAGGGCAGGAAAAACTGTTTTTT CASSSTGTGQEKLFF TRBJ1-4 TRBV5-1 TRBD1 NA
TGCAGCGCCCGCCCGGCTAGCGGGGGGGTGAACACCGGGGAGCTGTTTTTT CSARPASGGVNTGELFF TRBJ2-2 TRBV29-1 TRBD2 NA
TGTGCCAGCAGCTTAGGGCCGTCCCAAGAGACCCAGTACTTC CASSLGPSQETQYF TRBJ2-5 TRBV7-2 NA NA
TGTGCCAGTAGTTCGAGGACAGGGCGGATTAGAGGTAGCAATCAGCCCCAGCATTTT CASSSRTGRIRGSNQPQHF TRBJ1-5 TRBV19 TRBD1 NA
TGTGCCAGTAGTGAAGACAGCTTCAACACTGAAGCTTTCTTT CASSEDSFNTEAFF TRBJ1-1 TRBV19 NA once
TGTGCCACCAGCAGAGATCGGAACAGTCCGGTCACCTTC CATSRDRNSPVTF TRBJ1-2 TRBV15 NA NA
TGTGCCAGCAGCTTAAGCGGGGGGGCCCACAATGAGCAGTTCTTC CASSLSGGAHNEQFF TRBJ2-1 TRBV11-3 TRBD2 NA
TGTGCCAGCAGTTTAAGGGCAGGGGGGTGGGACAATCAGCCCCAGCATTTT CASSLRAGGWDNQPQHF TRBJ1-5 TRBV27 TRBD1 NA
TGTGCCAGCTCCTCTAAATGGGGGCGCGATGAAAAACTGTTTTTT CASSSKWGRDEKLFF TRBJ1-4 TRBV18 NA NA
TGTGCCAGCATGGGACAGTTTTCCTCACCCCTCCACTTT CASMGQFSSPLHF TRBJ1-6 TRBV6-5 TRBD1 once
TGTGCCAGCAGTCCCCGGGACAGGGGAGTTGGACTCAATCAGCCCCAGCATTTT CASSPRDRGVGLNQPQHF TRBJ1-5 TRBV6-6 TRBD1 NA
TGTGCCTGGAACCCTGGACAGGGGAGACGTACTGGCTACACCTTC CAWNPGQGRRTGYTF TRBJ1-2 TRBV30 TRBD1 NA
TGTGCCAGCAGCCACGGGGGGACTGAAGCTTTCTTT CASSHGGTEAFF TRBJ1-1 TRBV6-2/TRBV6-3 NA NA
TGTGCCAGCAGCTTCGGGTCAGGGGGCTTGTATGGCTACACCTTC CASSFGSGGLYGYTF TRBJ1-2 TRBV11-1 TRBD1 NA
TGTGCCAGCTCACCCTTAGCCCCCCGGACAGGGAGCAATCAGCCCCAGCATTTT CASSPLAPRTGSNQPQHF TRBJ1-5 TRBV18 TRBD1 NA
TGTGCCAGCGGCCGGAGCGGGGGCGGGGAGCTGTTTTTT CASGRSGGGELFF TRBJ2-2 TRBV27 TRBD2 NA
TGTGCCACCAGCCCAAAGGTGGGAGGGGCTCAGCCCCAGCATTTT CATSPKVGGAQPQHF TRBJ1-5 TRBV15 NA NA
TGTGCCAGCAGTCGACTGGGGGCTAGCACAGATACGCAGTATTTT CASSRLGASTDTQYF TRBJ2-3 TRBV6-5 NA NA
TGTGCCAGCAGCTTAGTATACGGGACAGCCACTAACTATGGCTACACCTTC CASSLVYGTATNYGYTF TRBJ1-2 TRBV7-9 TRBD1 NA
TGTGCCAGCAGCCAACCCGGGACATGGAGCTCTGGGGCCAACGTCCTGACTTTC CASSQPGTWSSGANVLTF TRBJ2-6 TRBV3-1/TRBV3-2 NA NA
TGTGCCAGCTCACTTTCCCTAGCGGGGCGACAAGAGACCCAGTACTTC CASSLSLAGRQETQYF TRBJ2-5 TRBV18 TRBD2 NA
TGTGCCAGCAGGTTAATTGGAGAAACGGGACAGAGACCTTACAATGAGCAGTTCTTC CASRLIGETGQRPYNEQFF TRBJ2-1 TRBV12-1 NA NA
TGCAGTGCTCTCGGACAGGGAGCTTTCTTT CSALGQGAFF TRBJ1-1 TRBV20-1 TRBD1 NA
TGTGCCAGCAGCGTCCAGGGGGGCACTGAAGCTTTCTTT CASSVQGGTEAFF TRBJ1-1 TRBV9 TRBD1 NA
TGTGCCAGCAGCGTCTCCGGGACTAGCGGGGGAAAGGAGCAGTTCTTC CASSVSGTSGGKEQFF TRBJ2-1 TRBV9 TRBD2 NA
TGTGCCTGGAGTTCAGGGGGTGTCAGGGACTATGGCTACACCTTC CAWSSGGVRDYGYTF TRBJ1-2 TRBV30 TRBD1 NA
TGCGCCAGCAGCCAAGACAGGGCCTACGAGCAGTACTTC CASSQDRAYEQYF TRBJ2-7 TRBV4-1 NA NA
TGTGCCAGTAGTAATACAGGGGGCGGAAATTCACCCCTCCACTTT CASSNTGGGNSPLHF TRBJ1-6 TRBV19 TRBD1 NA
TGTGCCAGCAGCTTAACGGGGGGGCTTGAGCAGTTCTTC CASSLTGGLEQFF TRBJ2-1 TRBV5-4 TRBD2 NA
TGTGCCATCACAGGACAGGGGGAAGTTTCTGGCTACACCTTC CAITGQGEVSGYTF TRBJ1-2 TRBV10-3 TRBD1 NA
TGTGCCTGGAGAGAAGGTGCGATACGGGCTGAAGCTTTCTTT CAWREGAIRAEAFF TRBJ1-1 TRBV30 NA once
TGCGCCAGCAGCCCTCCTGGGACACCCTCTGGGGGCTACACCTTC CASSPPGTPSGGYTF TRBJ1-2 TRBV4-3 NA once
TGTGCCATCAGTGAGTCGGGCCCAGAAGCTTTCTTT CAISESGPEAFF TRBJ1-1 TRBV10-3 NA once